The entry that follows covers one T cell receptor (beta chain) sequence. Its specificity is not known. The data were produced by immunoSEQ multiplex PCR, yet TCRdb's version contains in-frame clones alone and is incomplete. The table has 490,000 or so clones, around 78% seen once. For genomic DNA, unsorted samples relied on roughly 100 million PBMCs. The entry originates in a study of shared clonotypes between healthy human individuals. Study-wide results and limits: An anticipated effect of sequencing depth on clonotype sharing among donors was recognized. The researchers took only blood, and tissue repertoires probably look different.

V was clipped by 3 bases and J by 1 base, with 9 bases between them. The CDR3 loop spans 14 amino acids. Per germline, CDR1 MNHNS and CDR2 SASEGT. The clonotype was recovered from a woman aged 40 to 50 in good health. Some clones in this sample may be carry-over from other donors' samples. Sample: PBMCs. The chain uses TRBV6-1 and TRBJ1-1; D remains unclear. The CDR3 sequence is CASSDNGENTEAFF. In DNA, the CDR3 is TGTGCCAGCAGTGATAATGGGGAGAACACTGAAGCTTTCTTT.